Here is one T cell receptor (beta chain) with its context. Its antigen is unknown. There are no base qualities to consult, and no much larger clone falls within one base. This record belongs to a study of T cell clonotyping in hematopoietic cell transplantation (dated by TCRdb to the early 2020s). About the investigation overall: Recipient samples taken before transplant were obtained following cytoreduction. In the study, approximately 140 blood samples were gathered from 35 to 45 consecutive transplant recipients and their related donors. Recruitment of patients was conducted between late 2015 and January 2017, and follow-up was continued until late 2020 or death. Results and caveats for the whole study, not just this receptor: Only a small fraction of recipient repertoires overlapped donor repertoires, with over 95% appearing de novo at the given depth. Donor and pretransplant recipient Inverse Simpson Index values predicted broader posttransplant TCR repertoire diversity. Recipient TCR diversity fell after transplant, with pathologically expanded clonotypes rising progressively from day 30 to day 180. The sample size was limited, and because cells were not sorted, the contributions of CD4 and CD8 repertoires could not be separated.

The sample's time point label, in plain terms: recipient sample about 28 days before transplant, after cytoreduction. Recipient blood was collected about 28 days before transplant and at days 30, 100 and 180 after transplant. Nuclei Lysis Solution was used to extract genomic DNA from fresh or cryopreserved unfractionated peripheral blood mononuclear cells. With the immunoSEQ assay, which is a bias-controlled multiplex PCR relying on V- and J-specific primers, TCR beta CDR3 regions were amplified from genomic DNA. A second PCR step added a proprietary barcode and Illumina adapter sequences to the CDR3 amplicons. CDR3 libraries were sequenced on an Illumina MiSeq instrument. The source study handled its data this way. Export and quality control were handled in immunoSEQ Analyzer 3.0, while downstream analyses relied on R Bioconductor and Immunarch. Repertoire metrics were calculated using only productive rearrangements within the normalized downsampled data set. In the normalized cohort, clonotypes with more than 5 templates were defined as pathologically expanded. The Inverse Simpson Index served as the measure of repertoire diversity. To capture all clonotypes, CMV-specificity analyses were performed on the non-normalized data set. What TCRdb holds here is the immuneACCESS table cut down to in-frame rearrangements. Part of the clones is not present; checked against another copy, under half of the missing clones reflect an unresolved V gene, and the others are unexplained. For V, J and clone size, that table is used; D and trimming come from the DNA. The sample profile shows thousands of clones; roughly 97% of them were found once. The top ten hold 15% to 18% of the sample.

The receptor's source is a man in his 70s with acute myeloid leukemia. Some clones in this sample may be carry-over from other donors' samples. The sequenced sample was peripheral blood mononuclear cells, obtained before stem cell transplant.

The CDR3 protein is CASSQDQAGGTGNTIYF. The nucleotide sequence is TGCGCCAGCAGCCAAGATCAGGCGGGGGGGACTGGAAACACCATATATTTT. The V and J genes are TRBV4-1 and TRBJ1-3; TRBD1 is a possible D gene, resting on 5 matching bases. The CDR3 sequence holds 17 residues, the cysteine and phenylalanine included. Of all the DNA, just the CDR3 is kept, 51 bases in frame from base 1. Trimming costs V 0 bases and J 2 bases, and their ends lie 14 bases apart. CDR1 and CDR2 are drawn from the germline V gene: MGHRA, YSYEKL.